The sequence of this T cell receptor (beta chain) was determined in a study of long-term antiretroviral therapy in people with HIV. Study-level findings and limits: Repertoires from HIV showed CDR3 length ranges narrower than those of controls.

As regards this clone: Antigen specificity is unknown.

The study drew at least one pre-ART and at least two post-ART PBMC samples from every donor. Per the germline V gene, CDR1 is MDHEN and CDR2 is SYDVKM. Trimming removed 5 bases from V and 6 bases from J, with 11 bases in between. This CDR3 comprises 12 residues. A v3.0 immunoSEQ assay was performed at survey level. Generated by immunoSEQ multiplex PCR, the TCRdb table keeps only in-frame clones and is missing some. The sample consists of about 25,000 clones, roughly 79% of them appearing once. Material: unsorted PBMCs, obtained 2.1 years after starting antiretroviral therapy. The chain couples TRBV28 to TRBJ2-7, with D maybe TRBD2 (6 bases). This TCR was recovered from a man under 40 with HIV. CDR3 DNA: TGTGCCAGCAGTCGGGACTCCCTCGAGCAGTACTTC. Protein: CASSRDSLEQYF.